This T cell receptor beta chain came from a study of OX40 agonist ivuxolimab in advanced cancers. The study, taken as a whole, reports: Antigen specificity of clonally expanded peripheral T cells was not established. Near-lowest levels of clonal expansion characterized partial responders at 0.1-3.0 mg/kg. On average, a greater number of expanded clones characterised CD8+ T cells relative to CD4+.

V gave up 10 bases and J gave up 6 bases, with 21 bases separating them. This CDR3 spans 15 amino acids. Germline V CDR1 and CDR2: SGHVS, FQNEAQ. The protocol was immunoSEQ multiplex PCR, while the TCRdb copy is restricted to in-frame clones and leaves out a portion. The profile shows 45,000 to 50,000 clones, 85% to 95% of them singletons. About this clone: Its antigen is not identified.

The rearrangement joins TRBV7-8 to TRBJ2-2, with D maybe TRBD2 (6 bases). The sequencing used CD4+ or CD8+ T cells sorted from blood, collected in a trial of the OX40 agonist ivuxolimab. The source is an adult with an advanced solid tumor such as melanoma, head and neck, liver or kidney cancer. The CDR3 sequence is CATVGSGRLPGELFF. Written as DNA, the CDR3 is TGTGCCACCGTCGGAAGCGGGCGGTTGCCCGGGGAGCTGTTTTTT.